Below, 24 T cell receptor beta chains from the same sample are listed, as sequenced in a study of shared clonotypes between healthy human individuals. Sequencing was performed with immunoSEQ multiplex PCR; in TCRdb, only in-frame clones are kept and a portion is missing. The sample consists of millions of clones, just over 90% of them appearing once. Source material: naive CD4+ T cells from PBMCs. Stated subset: CD45RA+ positively selected. These receptors originate from a man in his late teens or twenties in good health. Some clones in this sample may be carry-over from other donors' samples.

This clone was observed a handful of times. The chain employs TRBV6-4 and TRBJ1-1; no reliable D call. The germline CDR1 and CDR2 sequences are MRHNA and SNTAGT. The length of the CDR3 is 14 residues. The V end was cut by 6 bases, the J end by 2 bases, with 13 bases between. Here the CDR3 DNA reads TGTGCCAGCAGCGCCGACGGAAGCAACACTGAAGCTTTCTTT. It codes for CASSADGSNTEAFF.

The rearrangement joins TRBV2 to TRBJ2-3; tentative D call: TRBD1 (6 bases). Looked up from germline, CDR1 is SNHLY and CDR2 is FYNNEI. V was pared by 4 bases and J by 1 base, with 9 bases between. This CDR3 has 14 amino acids. The chain's CDR3 is CASSGKGGTDTQYF. In nucleotides, the CDR3 is TGTGCCAGCAGTGGAAAGGGGGGCACAGATACGCAGTATTTT.

Concerning this clone itself: Other DNA sequences within the sample encode an identical CDR3. The chain recombines TRBV7-2 with TRBJ2-7, with D unclear. The CDR3 has 15 residues. Between the trimmed V and J ends, which lost 2 bases and 1 base, there was a span of 12 bases. Germline CDR1 SGHTA, CDR2 FQGNSA. CDR3 in amino acids: CASSLSAGGSYEQYF. CDR3 DNA: TGTGCCAGCAGCTTAAGCGCAGGTGGTTCCTACGAGCAGTACTTC.

As concerns this clone: The sample carries other DNA sequences with the same CDR3. CDR3 sequence: CASSLFGPNYEQYF. As DNA, the CDR3 is TGTGCCAGCAGTTTATTTGGGCCGAACTACGAGCAGTACTTC. The rearrangement uses TRBV28 and TRBJ2-7; D gene uncertain. This CDR3 has 14 amino acids. V lost 1 base, J lost 3 bases, and 10 bases lay in between. Germline V gene lookup returns CDR1 MDHEN and CDR2 SYDVKM. Combining the CDR3 with reference TRBV28 and TRBJ2-7 gives the whole variable domain DVKVTQSSRYLVKRTGEKVFLECVQDMDHENMFWYRQDPGLGLRLIYFSYDVKMKEKGDIPEGYSVSREKKERFSLILESASTNQTSMYLCASSLFGPNYEQYFGPGTRLTVT.

There are a few counts of this clone. The V and J genes are TRBV5-4 and TRBJ1-1, with 7 bases identical to TRBD1. Germline V gives CDR1 SGHNT, CDR2 YYREEE (reference sequence). The CDR3 contains 15 residues. Unmatched junction bases numbered 8, after V lost 5 bases and J lost 1 base. CDR3 bases: TGTGCCAGCAGGTTGCCCGGGACAGAGAACACTGAAGCTTTCTTT. Translating gives CASRLPGTENTEAFF.

The CDR3 DNA is TGTGCCAGCAGCCGGCCCTTACAGGGCTATGGCTACACCTTC. Translation: CASSRPLQGYGYTF. The chain recombines TRBV6-5 with TRBJ1-2; D may be TRBD1 (6 bases). The germline V and J ends were trimmed by 6 bases and 4 bases, with 15 bases remaining between them. Germline V lookup: CDR1 MNHEY, CDR2 SVGAGI. This CDR3 region has 14 residues.

The V and J genes are TRBV5-4 and TRBJ2-7; 9 nucleotides align to TRBD2. This CDR3 is 18 amino acids long. Germline loops: CDR1 SGHNT, CDR2 YYREEE (reference sequence). V shed 2 bases and J 3 bases; nucleotides not matched to a gene: 15. The CDR3 DNA reads as TGTGCCAGCAGCTTCTCACTAGCGGGTCTCGGGGGAGGCTACGAGCAGTACTTC. This gives the protein CASSFSLAGLGGGYEQYF. Supplemented by reference TRBV5-4 and TRBJ2-7, the full variable domain reads ETGVTQSPTHLIKTRGQQVTLRCSSQSGHNTVSWYQQALGQGPQFIFQYYREEENGRGNFPPRFSGLQFPNYSSELNVNALELDDSALYLCASSFSLAGLGGGYEQYFGPGTRLTVT.

The chain is built from TRBV7-8 and TRBJ1-1; D remains unclear. The CDR3 loop spans 14 amino acids. Germline-derived CDR1 and CDR2 are SGHVS and FQNEAQ. V lost 1 base and J 0 bases, leaving 6 bases between the germline ends. The CDR3 region is CASSLVEMNTEAFF. Here the CDR3 DNA reads TGTGCCAGCAGCTTAGTCGAGATGAACACTGAAGCTTTCTTT.

This chain links TRBV18 with TRBJ2-3; 10 nucleotides line up with TRBD2. Germline values: CDR1 KGHSH, CDR2 LQKENI. The V segment lost 3 bases and the J segment 6 bases; nucleotides outside the gene matches: 6. The length of the CDR3 is 15 residues. The CDR3 bases are TGTGCCAGCTCACCCCTAGCGGGAGAGGCGGATACGCAGTATTTT. Translated: CASSPLAGEADTQYF.

This clone has a handful of counts. The DNA for the CDR3 is TGTGCCAGCAGTTACGACCGCATGGGCGAGCAGTACTTC. Translated: CASSYDRMGEQYF. The genes are TRBV6-6 and TRBJ2-7; D remains ambiguous. This CDR3 is 13 amino acids long. Germline CDR1 is MNHNY and CDR2 is SVGAGI (reference sequence). V lost 2 bases and J lost 6, with 11 bases in between.

This chain uses TRBV9 with TRBJ1-1; TRBD1 is a possible D gene (5 bases). This CDR3 region has 13 residues. CDR1 and CDR2 (germline): SGDLS, YYNGEE. V lost 3 bases and J lost 10, with 16 bases in between. As DNA, the CDR3 is TGTGCCAGCAGCGAGGGAGGGGCGCGGAGAGCTTTCTTT. It translates to CASSEGGARRAFF.

There are a few counts of this clone. The chain couples TRBV6-1 to TRBJ1-5, with D possibly TRBD1 on 6 matching bases. Germline CDR1 is MNHNS and CDR2 is SASEGT. The CDR3 runs to 14 residues. Trimming took off 5 bases at V and 5 bases at J, with 13 bases between the two ends. CDR3 sequence (DNA): TGTGCCAGCAGTCCTCTGGGGGGCTATCAGCCCCAGCATTTT. Translated: CASSPLGGYQPQHF.

The chain is built from TRBV19 and TRBJ2-1; D is possibly TRBD1 (6 bases). CDR3 size: 15 residues. Germline V gene sequence: CDR1 LNHDA, CDR2 SQIVND (reference sequence). Trimming stripped 0 bases from V and 3 bases from J, with 9 bases between. CDR3 residues: CASSIDRGYYNEQFF. CDR3 nucleotide sequence: TGTGCCAGTAGTATAGACAGGGGATACTACAATGAGCAGTTCTTC. Together with reference TRBV19 and TRBJ2-1, the CDR3 gives the full variable domain: DGGITQSPKYLFRKEGQNVTLSCEQNLNHDAMYWYRQDPGQGLRLIYYSQIVNDFQKGDIAEGYSVSREKKESFPLTVTSAQKNPTAFYLCASSIDRGYYNEQFFGPGTRLTVL.

This clone was seen only once. V and J are TRBV18 and TRBJ2-7, with 9 bases that match TRBD2. With 4 bases clipped from V and 7 bases from J, the junction kept 5 bases outside the gene matches. This CDR3 has 13 amino acids. Germline CDR1 is KGHSH and CDR2 is LQKENI. For the CDR3, the DNA is TGTGCCAGCTCACAGGGACTAGCTGGGGAGCAGTACTTC. Encoded protein: CASSQGLAGEQYF.

V and J are TRBV5-1 and TRBJ1-5, with a tentative D call TRBD1 (5 bases). This CDR3 is built from 16 residues. V lost 4 bases, J lost 0 bases, and 14 bases lay in between. Germline-derived CDR1 and CDR2 are SGHRS and YFSETQ. The CDR3 region is CASSLRPDSSNQPQHF. CDR3 nucleotide sequence: TGCGCCAGCAGCCTGAGACCCGACAGTAGCAATCAGCCCCAGCATTTT.

The chain joins TRBV2 to TRBJ2-5; a possible D gene is TRBD2 (6 bases). The CDR3 loop spans 14 amino acids. The V end lost 7 bases, the J end lost 0 bases, and 12 bases lay between the germline ends. Looked up from germline, CDR1 is SNHLY and CDR2 is FYNNEI. The CDR3 loop reads CASNKLAHQETQYF. DNA for the CDR3: TGTGCCAGCAATAAACTAGCACACCAAGAGACCCAGTACTTC.

On this clone: One end of the junction varies from germline; a read error may be responsible. The chain couples TRBV9 to TRBJ2-4; D is undetermined. Germline CDR1 is SGDLS and CDR2 is YYNGEE. CDR3 size: 14 residues. In DNA, the CDR3 is TGTGCCAGCAGCGCGGGCCCGACCAAAGACATTCAGTACTTC. It codes for CASSAGPTKDIQYF.

The J gene is TRBJ2-7, the V gene TRBV6-5; D gene unclear. The CDR3 length is 15 residues. V lost 5 bases, J lost 6 bases, and 20 bases lay in between. CDR1 is MNHEY, CDR2 SVGAGI, per germline. The DNA for the CDR3 is TGTGCCAGCAGTCCATACCCCCGGGCCCTCTCCGAGCAGTACTTC. Encoded protein: CASSPYPRALSEQYF.

The V gene is TRBV11-3, the J gene TRBJ2-1, with TRBD1 identical over 8 bases. Trimming at V came to 5 bases and at J to 7 bases, leaving 4 bases not matched to a gene. In germline, CDR1 is SGHNT, CDR2 YENEEA. The CDR3 totals 13 residues. The CDR3 region is CASSPTGVNEQFF. CDR3 in DNA: TGTGCCAGCAGCCCGACAGGGGTGAATGAGCAGTTCTTC.

The chain has TRBV10-1 and TRBJ2-1; 10 positions match TRBD2. V shed 9 bases, J shed 6 bases, and the junction held 11 bases outside the gene matches. CDR1 is WNHNN, CDR2 SYGVQD, per germline (reference sequence). The CDR3 covers 15 residues. This CDR3 is CASGASGSSINEQFF. The CDR3 bases are TGCGCCAGTGGGGCTAGCGGGAGTTCTATCAATGAGCAGTTCTTC.

The rearrangement joins TRBV19 to TRBJ1-5; no reliable D call. V was cut by 1 base and J by 0 bases, with 10 bases left in between. The CDR3 extends over 16 amino acids. CDR1 is LNHDA, CDR2 SQIVND, per germline (reference sequence). DNA for the CDR3: TGTGCCAGTAGTATAGGTAGAGCCGTTAGCAATCAGCCCCAGCATTTT. Encoded protein: CASSIGRAVSNQPQHF.

The V gene is TRBV6-6, the J gene TRBJ2-1; a possible D gene is TRBD2 (5 bases). CDR1 is MNHNY and CDR2 is SVGAGI in the germline V gene (reference sequence). This CDR3 has 12 amino acids. V lost 0 bases and J 8 bases, leaving 5 bases between the germline ends. The CDR3 DNA follows: TGTGCCAGCAGTTACTCGGAGGATGAGCAGTTCTTC. Residues: CASSYSEDEQFF.

V is TRBV30 and J is TRBJ1-1; 8 bases align to TRBD1. The V gene's germline CDR1 is GTSNPN and CDR2 SVGIG (reference sequence). The CDR3 extends over 13 amino acids. Here the CDR3 reads CAYTGGRNTEAFF. For the CDR3, the DNA is TGTGCTTATACAGGGGGAAGAAACACTGAAGCTTTCTTT.

The V and J genes are TRBV2 and TRBJ1-5; D call uncertain. The germline V gene has CDR1 SNHLY and CDR2 FYNNEI. CDR3 length: 12 residues. With 8 bases removed from V and 1 base from J, the gap between germline ends came to 6 bases. CDR3 protein: CASGRSNQPQHF. The CDR3 DNA follows: TGTGCCAGCGGGAGAAGCAATCAGCCCCAGCATTTT. Full variable domain (remainder filled in from reference TRBV2 and TRBJ1-5): EPEVTQTPSHQVTQMGQEVILRCVPISNHLYFYWYRQILGQKVEFLVSFYNNEISEKSEIFDDQFSVERPDGSNFTLKIRSTKLEDSAMYFCASGRSNQPQHFGDGTRLSIL.